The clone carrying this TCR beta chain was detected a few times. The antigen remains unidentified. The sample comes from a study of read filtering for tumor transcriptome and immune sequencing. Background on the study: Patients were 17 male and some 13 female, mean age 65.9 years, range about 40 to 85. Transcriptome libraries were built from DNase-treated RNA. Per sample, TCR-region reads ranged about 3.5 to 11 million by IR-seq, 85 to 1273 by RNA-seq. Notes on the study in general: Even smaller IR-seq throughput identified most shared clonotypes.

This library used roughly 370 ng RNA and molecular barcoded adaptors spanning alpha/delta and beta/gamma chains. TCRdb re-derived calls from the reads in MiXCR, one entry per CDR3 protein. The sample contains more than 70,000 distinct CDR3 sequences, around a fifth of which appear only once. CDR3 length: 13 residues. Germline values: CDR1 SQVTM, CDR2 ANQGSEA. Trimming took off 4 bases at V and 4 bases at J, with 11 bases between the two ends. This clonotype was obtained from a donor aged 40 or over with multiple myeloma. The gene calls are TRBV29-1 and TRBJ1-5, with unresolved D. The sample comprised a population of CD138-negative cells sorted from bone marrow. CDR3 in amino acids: CSVVSDGNQPQHF. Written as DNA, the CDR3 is TGCAGCGTTGTCAGTGACGGTAATCAGCCCCAGCATTTT.